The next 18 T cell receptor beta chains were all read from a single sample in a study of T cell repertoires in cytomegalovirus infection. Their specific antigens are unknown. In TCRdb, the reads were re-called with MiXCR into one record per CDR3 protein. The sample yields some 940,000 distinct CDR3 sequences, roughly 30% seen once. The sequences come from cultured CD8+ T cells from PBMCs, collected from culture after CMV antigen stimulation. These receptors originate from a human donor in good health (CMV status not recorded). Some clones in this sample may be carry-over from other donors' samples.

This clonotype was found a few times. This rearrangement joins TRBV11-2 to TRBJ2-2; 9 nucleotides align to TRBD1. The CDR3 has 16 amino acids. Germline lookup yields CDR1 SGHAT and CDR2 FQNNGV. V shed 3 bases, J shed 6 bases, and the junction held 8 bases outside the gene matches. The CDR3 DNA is TGTGCCAGCAGCTTCTACCGCGACAGGGGGTCCGGGGAGCTGTTTTTT. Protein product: CASSFYRDRGSGELFF.

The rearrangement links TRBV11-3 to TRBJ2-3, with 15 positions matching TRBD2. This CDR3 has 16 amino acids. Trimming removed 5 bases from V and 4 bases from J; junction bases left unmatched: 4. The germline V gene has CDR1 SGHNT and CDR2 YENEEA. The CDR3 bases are TGTGCCAGCAGCCAAGGACTAGCGGGGGGGTCAGATACGCAGTATTTT. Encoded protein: CASSQGLAGGSDTQYF. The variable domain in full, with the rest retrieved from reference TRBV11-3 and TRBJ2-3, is EAGVVQSPRYKIIEKKQPVAFWCNPISGHNTLYWYLQNLGQGPELLIRYENEEAVDDSQLPKDRFSAERLKGVDSTLKIQPAELGDSAVYLCASSQGLAGGSDTQYFGPGTRLTVL.

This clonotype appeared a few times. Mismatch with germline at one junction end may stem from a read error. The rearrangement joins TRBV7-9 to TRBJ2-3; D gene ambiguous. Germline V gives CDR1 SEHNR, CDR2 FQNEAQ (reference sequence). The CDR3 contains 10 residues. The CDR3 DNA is TGTGCCAGCAGCTTAGCCCAGGTGCGTTTT. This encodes CASSLAQVRF.

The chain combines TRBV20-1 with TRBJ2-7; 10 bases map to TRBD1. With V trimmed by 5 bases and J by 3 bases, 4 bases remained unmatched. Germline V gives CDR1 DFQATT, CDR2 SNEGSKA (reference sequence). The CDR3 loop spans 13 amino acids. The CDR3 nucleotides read TGCAGTGCTTCCGGGACAGGGGTCTACGAGCAGTACGTC. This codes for CSASGTGVYEQYV.

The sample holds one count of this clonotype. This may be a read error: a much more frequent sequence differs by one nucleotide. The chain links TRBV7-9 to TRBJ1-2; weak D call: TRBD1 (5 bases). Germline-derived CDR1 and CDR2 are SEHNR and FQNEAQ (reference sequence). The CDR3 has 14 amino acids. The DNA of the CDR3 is TGTGCCAGCAGCTTAGAGCCAGGGCACTATGGCTACATCTTC. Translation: CASSLEPGHYGYIF.

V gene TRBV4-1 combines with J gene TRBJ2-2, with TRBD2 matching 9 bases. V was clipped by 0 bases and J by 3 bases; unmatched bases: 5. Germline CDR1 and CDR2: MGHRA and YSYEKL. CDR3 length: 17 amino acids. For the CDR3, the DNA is TGCGCCAGCAGCCAAGAAGGTCTAGCGGGGTACACCGGGGAGCTGTTTTTT. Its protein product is CASSQEGLAGYTGELFF.

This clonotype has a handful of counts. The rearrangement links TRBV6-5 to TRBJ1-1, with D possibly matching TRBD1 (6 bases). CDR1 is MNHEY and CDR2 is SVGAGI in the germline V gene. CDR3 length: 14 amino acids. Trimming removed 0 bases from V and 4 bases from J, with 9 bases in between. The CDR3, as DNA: TGTGCCAGCAGTTACTCGAAGGGGGGCACTGAAGCTTTCTTT. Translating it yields CASSYSKGGTEAFF.

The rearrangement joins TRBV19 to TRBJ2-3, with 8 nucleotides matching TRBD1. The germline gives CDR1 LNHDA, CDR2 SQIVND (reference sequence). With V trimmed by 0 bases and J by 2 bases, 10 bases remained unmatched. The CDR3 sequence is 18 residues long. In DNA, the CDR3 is TGTGCCAGTAGTATAGATGGGTTGGACAGGGCCCACACAGATACGCAGTATTTT. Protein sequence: CASSIDGLDRAHTDTQYF.

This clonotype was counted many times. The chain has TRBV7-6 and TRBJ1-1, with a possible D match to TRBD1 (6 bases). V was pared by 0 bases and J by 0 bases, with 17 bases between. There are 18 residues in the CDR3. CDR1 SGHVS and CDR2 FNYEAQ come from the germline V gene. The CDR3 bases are TGTGCCAGCAGCTTAGCGCTCGGGGGGCCGGGCATGAACACTGAAGCTTTCTTT. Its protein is CASSLALGGPGMNTEAFF.

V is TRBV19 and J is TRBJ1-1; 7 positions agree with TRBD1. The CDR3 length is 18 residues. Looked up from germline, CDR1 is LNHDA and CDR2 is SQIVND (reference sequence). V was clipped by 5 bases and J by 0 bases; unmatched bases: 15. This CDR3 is CASSADSYRGPMNTEAFF. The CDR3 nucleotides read TGTGCCAGTAGTGCCGACTCTTACAGGGGACCCATGAACACTGAAGCTTTCTTT.

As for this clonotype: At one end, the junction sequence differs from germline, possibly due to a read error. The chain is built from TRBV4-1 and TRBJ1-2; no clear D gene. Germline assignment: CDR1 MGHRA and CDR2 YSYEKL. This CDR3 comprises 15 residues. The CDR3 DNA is TGTGCCAGCAGCCAAGATGGAGAAGGTCCGTATGGCTACACCTTC. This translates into CASSQDGEGPYGYTF.

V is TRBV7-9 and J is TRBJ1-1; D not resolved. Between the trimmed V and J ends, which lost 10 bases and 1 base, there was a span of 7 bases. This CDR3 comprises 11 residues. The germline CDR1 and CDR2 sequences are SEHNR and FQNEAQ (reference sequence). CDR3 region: CAIRTNTEAFF. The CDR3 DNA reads TGTGCCATCCGGACGAACACTGAAGCTTTCTTT.

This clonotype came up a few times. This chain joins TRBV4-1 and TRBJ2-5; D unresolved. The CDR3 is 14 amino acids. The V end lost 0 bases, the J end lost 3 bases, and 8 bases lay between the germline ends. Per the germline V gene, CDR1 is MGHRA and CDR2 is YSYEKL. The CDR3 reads CASSQDGSEETQYF. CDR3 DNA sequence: TGCGCCAGCAGCCAAGATGGAAGTGAAGAGACCCAGTACTTC.

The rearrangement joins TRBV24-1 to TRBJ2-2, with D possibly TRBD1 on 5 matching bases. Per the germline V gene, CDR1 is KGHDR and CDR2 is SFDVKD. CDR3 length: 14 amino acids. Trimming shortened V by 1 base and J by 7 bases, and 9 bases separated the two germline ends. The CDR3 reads CATSDFRTYGELFF. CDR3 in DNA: TGTGCCACCAGTGATTTCAGGACATACGGGGAGCTGTTTTTT.

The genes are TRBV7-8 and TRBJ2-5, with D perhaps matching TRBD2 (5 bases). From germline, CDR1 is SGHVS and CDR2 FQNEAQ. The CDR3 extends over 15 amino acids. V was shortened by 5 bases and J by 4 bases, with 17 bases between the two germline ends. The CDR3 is CASSLGLALGETQYF. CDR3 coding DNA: TGTGCCAGCAGCCTCGGACTGGCCCTGGGAGAGACCCAGTACTTC. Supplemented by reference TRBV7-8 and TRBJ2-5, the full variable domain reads GAGVSQSPRYKVAKRGQDVALRCDPISGHVSLFWYQQALGQGPEFLTYFQNEAQLDKSGLPSDRFFAERPEGSVSTLKIQRTQQEDSAVYLCASSLGLALGETQYFGPGTRLLVL.

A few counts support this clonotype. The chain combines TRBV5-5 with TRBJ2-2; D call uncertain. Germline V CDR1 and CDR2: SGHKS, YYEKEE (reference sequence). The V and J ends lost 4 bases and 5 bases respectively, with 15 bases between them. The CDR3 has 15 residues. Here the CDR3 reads CASSLKDGETGELFF. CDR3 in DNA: TGTGCCAGCAGCCTTAAGGACGGTGAGACCGGGGAGCTGTTTTTT.

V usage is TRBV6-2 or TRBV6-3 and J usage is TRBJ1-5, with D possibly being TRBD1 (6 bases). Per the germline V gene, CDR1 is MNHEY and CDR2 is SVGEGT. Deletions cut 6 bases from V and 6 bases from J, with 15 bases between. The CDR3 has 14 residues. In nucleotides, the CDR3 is TGTGCCAGCAGCTACACAGGGCAGGGTCAGCCCCAGCATTTT. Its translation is CASSYTGQGQPQHF.

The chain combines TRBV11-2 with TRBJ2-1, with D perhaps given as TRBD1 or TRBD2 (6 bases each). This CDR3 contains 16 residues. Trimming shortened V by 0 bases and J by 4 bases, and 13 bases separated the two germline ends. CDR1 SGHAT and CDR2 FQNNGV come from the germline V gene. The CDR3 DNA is TGTGCCAGCAGCTTAGATAGGGGGGTAGATTACAATGAGCAGTTCTTC. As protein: CASSLDRGVDYNEQFF. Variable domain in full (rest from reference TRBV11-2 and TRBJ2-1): EAGVAQSPRYKIIEKRQSVAFWCNPISGHATLYWYQQILGQGPKLLIQFQNNGVVDDSQLPKDRFSAERLKGVDSTLKIQPAKLEDSAVYLCASSLDRGVDYNEQFFGPGTRLTVL.